This T cell receptor beta chain was recovered during a study of Graves' ophthalmopathy and Graves' hyperthyroidism. Note on this clonotype: Antigen specificity is unknown.

The study, taken as a whole, reports: For predicting ophthalmopathy progression, the model had 70.59% sensitivity and nearly 75% specificity.

Ineligible for inclusion were patients with other autoimmune diseases, uncontrolled infections, pregnancy or lactation. It was from 10 ml of fresh peripheral blood that the PBMCs came. In germline, CDR1 is PRHDT, CDR2 FYEKMQ (reference sequence). This CDR3 has 13 amino acids. V trimming: 5 bases; J trimming: 8 bases; junction bases outside the gene matches: 7. RNA transcripts provided the template for amplifying TCR beta CDR3 regions. The workflow started with a first-round RT-PCR run with HTBI primers and then moved on to a second-round multiplex PCR. TCRdb reprocessed the multiplex PCR reads with MiXCR, giving one entry per CDR3 protein. This table has hundreds of thousands of distinct CDR3 sequences, more than 40% appearing once.

The chain combines TRBV13 with TRBJ1-1, with 8 bases aligning to TRBD1. The sequencing input was peripheral blood. This sequence was found in an adult man with Graves' ophthalmopathy. CDR3 bases: TGTGCCAGCAGCGCAGGGGGCGAAGAAGAAGCTTTCTTT. The encoded protein is CASSAGGEEEAFF. The variable domain in full, completed from reference TRBV13 and TRBJ1-1, reads AAGVIQSPRHLIKEKRETATLKCYPIPRHDTVYWYQQGPGQDPQFLISFYEKMQSDKGSIPDRFSAQQFSDYHSELNMSSLELGDSALYFCASSAGGEEEAFFGQGTRLTVV.